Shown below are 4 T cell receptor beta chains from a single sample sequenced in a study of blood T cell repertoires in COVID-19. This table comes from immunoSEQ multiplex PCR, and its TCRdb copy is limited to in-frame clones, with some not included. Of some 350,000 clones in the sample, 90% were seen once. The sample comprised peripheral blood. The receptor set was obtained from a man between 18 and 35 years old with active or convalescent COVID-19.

The DNA of the CDR3 is TGCGCCAGCAGCCAGTGGGGACAGGGCAGGACTAGCGTTTACAATGAGCAGTTCTTC. Translated: CASSQWGQGRTSVYNEQFF. The J gene is TRBJ2-1, the V gene TRBV5-1; D is perhaps TRBD1 or TRBD2 (9 bases each). V gave up 4 bases and J gave up 4 bases, with 27 bases separating them. Germline lookup yields CDR1 SGHRS and CDR2 YFSETQ. CDR3 length: 19 residues.

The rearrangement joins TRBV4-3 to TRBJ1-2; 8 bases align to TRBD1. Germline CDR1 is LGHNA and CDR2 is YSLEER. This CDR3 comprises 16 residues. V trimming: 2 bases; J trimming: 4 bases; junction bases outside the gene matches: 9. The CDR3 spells CASSQMPGQGVYGYTF. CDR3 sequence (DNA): TGCGCCAGCAGCCAAATGCCTGGACAGGGTGTCTATGGCTACACCTTC.

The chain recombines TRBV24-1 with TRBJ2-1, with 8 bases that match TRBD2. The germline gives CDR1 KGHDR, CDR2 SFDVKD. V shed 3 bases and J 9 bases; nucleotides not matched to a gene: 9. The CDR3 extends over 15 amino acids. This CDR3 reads CATSDLSGGRREQFF. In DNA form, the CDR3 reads TGTGCCACCAGTGATCTCTCGGGCGGGAGGCGTGAGCAGTTCTTC.

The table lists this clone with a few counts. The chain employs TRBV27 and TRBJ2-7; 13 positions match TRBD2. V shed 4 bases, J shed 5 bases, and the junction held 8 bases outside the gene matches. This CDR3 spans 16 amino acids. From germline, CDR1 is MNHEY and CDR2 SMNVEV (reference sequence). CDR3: CASSWRGTSGNHEQYF. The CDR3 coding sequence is TGTGCCAGCAGTTGGAGGGGGACTAGCGGGAATCACGAGCAGTACTTC.